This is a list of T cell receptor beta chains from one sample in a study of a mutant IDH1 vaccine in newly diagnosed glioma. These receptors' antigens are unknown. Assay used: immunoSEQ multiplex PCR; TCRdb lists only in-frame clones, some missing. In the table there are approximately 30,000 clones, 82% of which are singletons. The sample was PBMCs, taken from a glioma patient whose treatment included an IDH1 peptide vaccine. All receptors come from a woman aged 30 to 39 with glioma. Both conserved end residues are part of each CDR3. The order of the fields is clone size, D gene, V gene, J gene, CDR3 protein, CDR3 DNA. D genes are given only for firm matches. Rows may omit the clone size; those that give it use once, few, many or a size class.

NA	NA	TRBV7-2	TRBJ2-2	CASSLPLLRQAFF	TGTGCCAGCAGCTTACCCCTCCTTCGACAGGCGTTTTTT
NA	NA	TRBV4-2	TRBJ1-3	CASSQDGAGAGNTIYF	TGTGCCAGCAGCCAAGATGGGGCAGGGGCTGGAAACACCATATATTTT
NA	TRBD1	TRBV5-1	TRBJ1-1	CASGTGDTEAFF	TGCGCCAGTGGGACAGGGGACACTGAAGCTTTCTTT
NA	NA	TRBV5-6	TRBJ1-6	CASSSPSRRNSPLHF	TGTGCCAGCAGCTCCCCATCCAGGAGGAATTCACCCCTCCACTTT
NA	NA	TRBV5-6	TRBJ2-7	CASSLGYGYEQYF	TGTGCCAGCAGCTTGGGATACGGTTACGAGCAGTACTTC
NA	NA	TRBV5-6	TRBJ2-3	CASSPTSNPDTQYF	TGTGCCAGCAGCCCGACTAGTAACCCAGATACGCAGTATTTT
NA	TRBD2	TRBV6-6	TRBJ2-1	CASSRTSGGEQFF	TGTGCCAGCAGCCGAACTAGCGGCGGTGAGCAGTTCTTC
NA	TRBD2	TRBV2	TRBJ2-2	CASSETSGGTGELFF	TGTGCCAGCAGTGAAACCAGCGGGGGGACCGGGGAGCTGTTTTTT
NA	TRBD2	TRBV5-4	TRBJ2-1	CASSPARGDEQFF	TGTGCCAGCAGTCCCGCCCGGGGGGATGAGCAGTTCTTC
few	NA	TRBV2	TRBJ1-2	CASSENRLYGYTF	TGTGCCAGCAGTGAGAACAGGTTATATGGCTACACCTTC
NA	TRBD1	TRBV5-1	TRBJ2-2	CASSSDRAVGGELFF	TGCGCCAGCAGCTCCGACAGGGCTGTTGGCGGGGAGCTGTTTTTT
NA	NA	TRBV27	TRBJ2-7	CASSLSGFFYEQYF	TGTGCCAGTAGCCTGAGCGGCTTTTTCTACGAGCAGTACTTC
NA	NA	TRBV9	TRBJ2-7	CASSVGVQGYEQYF	TGTGCCAGCAGCGTAGGTGTCCAGGGCTACGAGCAGTACTTC
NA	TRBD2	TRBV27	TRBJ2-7	CASSSGTSGSYEQYF	TGTGCCAGCAGTTCCGGGACTAGCGGCTCCTACGAGCAGTACTTC
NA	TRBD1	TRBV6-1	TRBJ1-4	CASKGQGATNEKLFF	TGTGCCAGCAAGGGACAGGGGGCAACTAATGAAAAACTGTTTTTT
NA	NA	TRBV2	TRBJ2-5	CASSSRGGTQYF	TGTGCCAGCAGCTCGAGGGGCGGGACCCAGTACTTC
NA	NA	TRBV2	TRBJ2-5	CASSEVAGQETQYF	TGTGCCAGCAGTGAAGTTGCGGGACAAGAGACCCAGTACTTC
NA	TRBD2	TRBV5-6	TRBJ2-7	CASSLELAGGPAYYEQYF	TGTGCCAGCAGCTTGGAGCTAGCGGGGGGGCCCGCGTACTACGAGCAGTACTTC
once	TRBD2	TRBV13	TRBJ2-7	CASGSSGEYYEQYF	TGTGCCAGCGGATCTAGCGGGGAGTACTACGAGCAGTACTTC
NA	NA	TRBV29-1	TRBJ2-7	CSVEDRAAYEQYF	TGCAGCGTTGAAGACAGGGCAGCCTACGAGCAGTACTTC
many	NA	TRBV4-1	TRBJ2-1	CASSQMDLGWSNEQFF	TGCGCCAGCAGCCAGATGGATTTGGGGTGGAGCAATGAGCAGTTCTTC
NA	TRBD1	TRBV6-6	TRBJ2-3	CASNGQGRTDTQYF	TGTGCCAGCAACGGACAGGGAAGGACAGATACGCAGTATTTT
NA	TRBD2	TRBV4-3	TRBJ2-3	CASSQERGLAGTDTQYF	TGCGCCAGCAGCCAAGAGAGGGGACTAGCTGGGACAGATACGCAGTATTTT
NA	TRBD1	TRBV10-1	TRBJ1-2	CASSRTGVPPSGYTF	TGCGCCAGCAGTAGGACAGGGGTCCCCCCTTCGGGCTACACCTTC
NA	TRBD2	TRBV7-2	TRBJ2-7	CASSLAAGVAYEQYF	TGTGCCAGCAGCTTAGCAGCGGGGGTTGCCTACGAGCAGTACTTC
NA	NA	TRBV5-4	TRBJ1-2	CASSFDRPWGYTF	TGTGCCAGCAGCTTCGACAGACCCTGGGGCTACACCTTC
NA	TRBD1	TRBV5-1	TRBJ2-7	CASRQRQGSSYEQYF	TGCGCCAGCAGACAAAGACAGGGGAGCTCCTACGAGCAGTACTTC
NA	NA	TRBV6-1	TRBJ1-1	CASRDTNRDTEAFF	TGTGCCAGCAGGGACACCAACCGGGACACTGAAGCTTTCTTT